This is a list of T cell receptor beta chains from one sample in a study. Each CDR3 protein gets one entry after TCRdb re-called the 5' RACE reads with MiXCR. The sample has tens of thousands of distinct CDR3 sequences; 28% are singletons. Sequences were obtained from naive CD4+ T cells sorted from blood. The origin of the receptors is a female donor with breast cancer. The CDR3 runs from the conserved cysteine through the conserved F or W. D genes are given only for firm matches. A row's size may be missing; if present it is once, few, many or a size class.

>TRBV4-1|NA|few|TRBJ1-5
CASSPIAESNQPQHF
TGCGCCAGCAGCCCTATAGCAGAAAGCAATCAGCCCCAGCATTTT
>TRBV12-3/TRBV12-4|TRBD1|NA|TRBJ2-1
CASSVRDRHNEQFF
TGTGCCAGCAGTGTTAGGGACAGACACAATGAGCAGTTCTTC
>TRBV5-1|NA|few|TRBJ2-7
CASGDGKSYEQYF
TGCGCCAGCGGGGACGGGAAGTCCTACGAGCAGTACTTC
>TRBV6-2/TRBV6-3|NA|few|TRBJ1-1
CASNNNRDTEAFF
TGTGCCAGCAACAATAACCGGGACACTGAAGCTTTCTTT
>TRBV5-1|NA|once|TRBJ2-1
CASSREFEQFF
TGTGCCAGCAGCAGGGAATTTGAGCAGTTCTTC
>TRBV4-1|NA|NA|TRBJ1-1
CASSQFVAARNTEAFF
TGCGCCAGCAGCCAGTTCGTTGCAGCCCGGAACACTGAAGCTTTCTTT
>TRBV25-1|NA|NA|TRBJ1-3
CASSEGGAGDTIYF
TGTGCCAGCAGTGAAGGCGGTGCTGGAGACACCATATATTTT
>TRBV6-2/TRBV6-3|NA|NA|TRBJ2-1
CASSSLDPLSENNEQFF
TGTGCCAGCAGCTCCCTCGACCCCCTCAGCGAAAACAATGAGCAGTTCTTC
>TRBV12-3/TRBV12-4|TRBD2|few|TRBJ2-5
CASRWGGGETQYF
TGTGCCAGCAGGTGGGGGGGAGGAGAGACCCAGTACTTC
>TRBV7-9|TRBD1|many|TRBJ2-1
CASSPPDREHEQFF
TGTGCCAGCAGCCCTCCGGACAGGGAACATGAGCAGTTCTTC
>TRBV7-2|NA|few|TRBJ1-6
CASSLGGSMGSPLHF
TGTGCCAGCAGCTTAGGTGGATCGATGGGTTCACCCCTCCACTTT
>TRBV5-1|TRBD2|NA|TRBJ2-1
CASRLAGEYNEQFF
TGCGCCAGCAGACTAGCGGGGGAATACAATGAGCAGTTCTTC
>TRBV12-3/TRBV12-4|NA|few|TRBJ1-1
CASSLLKTEAFF
TGTGCCAGCAGTTTATTGAAAACTGAAGCTTTCTTT
>TRBV7-7|NA|NA|TRBJ2-3
CASSPSPTDTQYF
TGTGCTAGCAGCCCATCCCCCACAGATACGCAGTATTTT
>TRBV29-1|NA|NA|TRBJ1-5
CSVGTQNQPQHF
TGCAGCGTAGGAACGCAGAATCAGCCCCAGCATTTT
>TRBV4-1|NA|few|TRBJ2-4
CASSNGGNIQYF
TGCGCCAGCAGCAATGGGGGAAACATTCAGTACTTC
>TRBV6-6|NA|NA|TRBJ2-2
CASSEKNTGELFF
TGTGCCAGCAGTGAGAAGAACACCGGGGAGCTGTTTTTT
>TRBV25-1|NA|few|TRBJ2-5
CASSEGLWGNQETQYF
TGTGCCAGCAGTGAGGGTCTCTGGGGGAACCAAGAGACCCAGTACTTC